The 14 T cell receptor beta chains presented below share a single source sample, sequenced in a study of memory CD4+ T cells and cytomegalovirus serostatus. Single viable CD3+CD4+CD8-CD45RO+ cells were sorted as the memory CD4+ T cells. Assay: immunoSEQ multiplex PCR; the TCRdb copy retains only in-frame clones and omits some. The repertoire holds fewer than 90,000 clones, with under 80% as singletons. Sequenced sample: memory CD4+ T cells from blood. The receptors were sampled from an adult in good health and CMV-seropositive.

V is TRBV11-3 and J is TRBJ2-3; D ambiguous. Per the germline V gene, CDR1 is SGHNT and CDR2 is YENEEA. The CDR3 covers 14 residues. Trimming stripped 1 base from V and 2 bases from J, with 7 bases between. The CDR3 DNA sequence: TGTGCCAGCAGCTTAGTAGACACCACAGATACGCAGTATTTT. The encoded protein is CASSLVDTTDTQYF. The variable domain in full, completed from reference TRBV11-3 and TRBJ2-3, reads EAGVVQSPRYKIIEKKQPVAFWCNPISGHNTLYWYLQNLGQGPELLIRYENEEAVDDSQLPKDRFSAERLKGVDSTLKIQPAELGDSAVYLCASSLVDTTDTQYFGPGTRLTVL.

The gene calls are TRBV7-2 and TRBJ1-2; TRBD1 matches at 8 bases. Trimming took 5 bases from V and 6 from J; bases not matched to a gene: 5. This CDR3 is built from 13 residues. CDR1 and CDR2 from the germline V gene are SGHTA and FQGNSA. The CDR3 region has the DNA TGTGCCAGCAGCCCATCAGGGGGCCATGGCTACACCTTC. Residues: CASSPSGGHGYTF. Using reference TRBV7-2 and TRBJ1-2 for the parts outside the CDR3, the full variable domain is GAGVSQSPSNKVTEKGKDVELRCDPISGHTALYWYRQSLGQGLEFLIYFQGNSAPDKSGLPSDRFSAERTGGSVSTLTIQRTQQEDSAVYLCASSPSGGHGYTFGSGTRLTVV.

The gene calls are TRBV7-9 and TRBJ2-3, with D unclear. Per germline, CDR1 SEHNR and CDR2 FQNEAQ (reference sequence). V lost 5 bases, J lost 0 bases, and 12 bases lay in between. This CDR3 contains 15 residues. This CDR3 is CASSPPSTSTDTQYF. In DNA form, the CDR3 reads TGTGCCAGCAGCCCTCCTAGTACTAGCACAGATACGCAGTATTTT.

The rearrangement joins TRBV30 to TRBJ2-3; TRBD2 aligns across 9 bases. Germline assignment: CDR1 GTSNPN and CDR2 SVGIG (reference sequence). The CDR3 has 17 residues. V dropped 1 base and J dropped 3; count of bases not matched to a gene: 11. The CDR3 loop is CAWSGLTSGEGTDTQYF. The CDR3 region has the DNA TGTGCCTGGAGTGGCCTGACTAGCGGAGAGGGGACAGATACGCAGTATTTT.

The chain joins TRBV10-2 to TRBJ1-5; 8 bases match TRBD1. CDR1 and CDR2 (germline): WSHSY, SAAADI. The CDR3 length is 15 residues. Losses at the gene ends were 6 bases for V and 3 bases for J; bases not matched to a gene: 7. The CDR3 DNA is TGCGCCAGCAGGCAGGGGGCGCAGACCAATCAGCCCCAGCATTTT. Translation: CASRQGAQTNQPQHF.

The V and J genes are TRBV29-1 and TRBJ1-2; no clear D. Germline assignment: CDR1 SQVTM and CDR2 ANQGSEA. The CDR3 totals 13 residues. V lost 6 bases and J lost 0, with 11 bases in between. The CDR3 DNA reads as TGCAGCGTCGTGGACCCCGCTAACTATGGCTACACCTTC. Protein sequence: CSVVDPANYGYTF. The full variable domain, with the rest looked up from reference TRBV29-1 and TRBJ1-2, is SAVISQKPSRDICQRGTSLTIQCQVDSQVTMMFWYRQQPGQSLTLIATANQGSEATYESGFVIDKFPISRPNLTFSTLTVSNMSPEDSSIYLCSVVDPANYGYTFGSGTRLTVV.

The J gene is TRBJ2-7, the V gene TRBV6-5; 7 bases are a match to TRBD2. This CDR3 is built from 16 residues. The V segment lost 3 bases and the J segment 1 base; nucleotides outside the gene matches: 9. Germline values: CDR1 MNHEY, CDR2 SVGAGI. This CDR3 reads CASSYRRERRSYEQYV. The CDR3 nucleotides read TGTGCCAGCAGTTATAGGCGGGAGAGGCGGTCCTACGAGCAGTACGTC.

The chain is built from TRBV2 and TRBJ1-2; D is ambiguous. Per germline, CDR1 SNHLY and CDR2 FYNNEI. This CDR3 has 14 amino acids. Between the trimmed V and J ends, which lost 6 bases and 4 bases, there was a span of 15 bases. CDR3 in DNA: TGTGCCAGCAGCGAGAACCGGGAACTCTATGGCTACACCTTC. As protein: CASSENRELYGYTF.

This chain connects TRBV28 to TRBJ1-5, with a possible D match to TRBD1 (5 bases). The V end was cut by 7 bases, the J end by 9 bases, with 13 bases between. This CDR3 has 12 residues. CDR1 MDHEN and CDR2 SYDVKM come from the germline V gene. The CDR3 region has the DNA TGTGCCAGCATAACGGGGCCAGGGCCCCAGCATTTT. Amino acids: CASITGPGPQHF.

The rearrangement links TRBV27 to TRBJ2-3; D gene uncertain. The CDR3 totals 15 residues. Germline V CDR1 and CDR2: MNHEY, SMNVEV (reference sequence). V was trimmed by 5 bases and J by 6 bases, leaving 18 bases between them. CDR3 nucleotides: TGTGCCAGCAGTCCCTATGACCCCCTTAGCGATACGCAGTATTTT. As protein: CASSPYDPLSDTQYF.

In regard to this clone: Other DNA variants within this sample encode the same CDR3. CDR3 nucleotides: TGCGCCAGCAGCCCGGGACAGGGGCAGAATGAAAAACTGTTTTTT. It encodes CASSPGQGQNEKLFF. The chain is built from TRBV5-1 and TRBJ1-4; 10 positions match TRBD1. The junction had 5 bases not matched to a gene; V was cut back by 4 bases and J by 5 bases. The CDR3 is made up of 15 amino acids. From germline, CDR1 is SGHRS and CDR2 YFSETQ.

The table lists this clone with a few counts. The V and J genes are TRBV28 and TRBJ1-5; D gene uncertain. Germline CDR1 reads MDHEN; CDR2 reads SYDVKM. V was trimmed by 2 bases and J by 4 bases, leaving 9 bases between them. There are 14 residues in the CDR3. The CDR3 DNA follows: TGTGCCAGCAGTTTACAGCAGACTAATCAGCCCCAGCATTTT. It yields the protein CASSLQQTNQPQHF. The full variable domain, completed using reference TRBV28 and TRBJ1-5, is DVKVTQSSRYLVKRTGEKVFLECVQDMDHENMFWYRQDPGLGLRLIYFSYDVKMKEKGDIPEGYSVSREKKERFSLILESASTNQTSMYLCASSLQQTNQPQHFGDGTRLSIL.

This chain joins TRBV14 and TRBJ1-5, with 8 bases aligning to TRBD1. Trimming removed 0 bases from V and 4 bases from J; junction bases left unmatched: 2. The CDR3 is made up of 15 amino acids. CDR1 and CDR2 from the germline V gene are SGHDN and FVKESK. CDR3 region: CASSQEDRANQPQHF. Written as DNA, the CDR3 is TGTGCCAGCAGCCAAGAGGACAGGGCAAATCAGCCCCAGCATTTT. The full variable domain, completed using reference TRBV14 and TRBJ1-5, is EAGVTQFPSHSVIEKGQTVTLRCDPISGHDNLYWYRRVMGKEIKFLLHFVKESKQDESGMPNNRFLAERTGGTYSTLKVQPAELEDSGVYFCASSQEDRANQPQHFGDGTRLSIL.

V is TRBV29-1 and J is TRBJ2-1, with 9 bases matching TRBD1. Losses at the gene ends were 7 bases for V and 5 bases for J; bases not matched to a gene: 12. Germline-derived CDR1 and CDR2 are SQVTM and ANQGSEA. The CDR3 has 15 amino acids. As DNA, the CDR3 is TGCAGCGCTCCGACCGGGACAGGGAATAACAATGAGCAGTTCTTC. This codes for CSAPTGTGNNNEQFF.